This TCR beta chain came from a study of molecular identifiers for immune sequencing clone quantification. Whole-study findings and limits: Jurkat TCR RNA spiked in from one cell (amid approximately 1 million naive cells) was reportedly detectable. Clones of above 20 RNA copies carried over 97% of effector molecules; in naive cells they carried under 1%.

Each CDR3 protein is one row after TCRdb ran MiXCR on the PCR reads. Here the sample spans some 100,000 distinct CDR3 sequences, around a third being singletons. Trimming left V 3 bases short and J 6 bases short, with 12 bases between. Germline lookup yields CDR1 MDHEN and CDR2 SYDVKM. The CDR3 runs to 14 residues. To note about this clonotype: Its antigen is not identified.

This chain links TRBV28 with TRBJ1-5; D may be TRBD1 (5 bases). This receptor was identified in a human donor in good health. Some libraries in this study had Jurkat cell RNA spiked in. Specimen: naive CD8+ T cells from blood, with Jurkat cell RNA spiked in. The subset here: FACS-sorted CD8+CD4-CCR7+CD45RA+ naive T cells. DNA for the CDR3: TGTGCCAGCAGTTTTTGGGGGAGAGGTCAGCCCCAGCATTTT. Its translation is CASSFWGRGQPQHF.